This T cell receptor beta chain stems from a study of cytomegalovirus exposure and HLA in healthy donors. Study details: The 100 to 150 validation repertoires and the 666 first-cohort repertoires shared a platform, a later analysis reported. Study results and limitations: In vitro work confirmed that a few CMV-associated chains recognize CMV antigens. The majority of TCR sequences were rare, yet some public TCRs appeared in many donors.

Sequenced by immunoSEQ multiplex PCR; TCRdb stores in-frame clones only, minus some. This repertoire shows approximately 200,000 clones, 75% to 95% found once; its top ten account for roughly 1%. This CDR3 has 15 amino acids. V gave up 2 bases and J gave up 1 base, with 8 bases separating them. From germline, CDR1 is KGHSH and CDR2 LQKENI. Notes on this clone: Its antigen is currently unknown.

The clonotype was recovered from a woman between 18 and 30 years old in good health and CMV-seronegative. The material sequenced was PBMCs. The rearrangement uses TRBV18 and TRBJ2-2; possibly TRBD2 for D (6 bases). For the CDR3, the DNA is TGTGCCAGCTCACCAGTGCGGGAGAACACCGGGGAGCTGTTTTTT. It translates to CASSPVRENTGELFF.